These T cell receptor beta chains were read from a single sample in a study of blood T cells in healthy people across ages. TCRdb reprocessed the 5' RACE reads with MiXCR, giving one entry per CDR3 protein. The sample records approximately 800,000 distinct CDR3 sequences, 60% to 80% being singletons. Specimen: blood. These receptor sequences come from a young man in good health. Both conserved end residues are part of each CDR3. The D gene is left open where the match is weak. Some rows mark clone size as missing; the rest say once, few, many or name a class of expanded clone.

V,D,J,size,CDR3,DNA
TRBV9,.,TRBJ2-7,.,CASSGEGGNYEQYF,TGTGCCAGCAGCGGGGAGGGGGGGAATTACGAGCAGTACTTC
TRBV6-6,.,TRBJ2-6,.,CASRPFSVAGANVLTF,TGTGCCAGCAGACCTTTTAGCGTGGCCGGGGCCAACGTCCTGACTTTC
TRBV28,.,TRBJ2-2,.,CASLLTDRSSTGELFF,TGTGCCAGCCTATTGACCGACAGATCGAGCACCGGGGAGCTGTTTTTT
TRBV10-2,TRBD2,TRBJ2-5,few,CASSDLAGAWQYF,TGCGCCAGCAGTGACCTAGCGGGGGCATGGCAGTACTTC
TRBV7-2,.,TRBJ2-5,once,CASSPPLVGETQYF,TGTGCCAGCAGCCCCCCACTCGTGGGCGAGACCCAGTACTTC
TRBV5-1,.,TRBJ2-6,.,CASSFPGAMVGANVLTF,TGCGCCAGCAGCTTCCCGGGGGCAATGGTTGGGGCCAACGTCCTGACTTTC
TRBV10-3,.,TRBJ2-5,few,CAINSGLTQETQYF,TGTGCCATCAATAGCGGACTTACACAAGAGACCCAGTACTTC
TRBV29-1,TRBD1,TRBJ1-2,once,CSGGTENNYGYTF,TGCAGCGGCGGGACAGAAAATAACTATGGCTACACCTTC
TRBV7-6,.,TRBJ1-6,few,CASRADRRSPLHF,TGTGCCAGCAGGGCGGACAGACGATCACCCCTCCACTTT
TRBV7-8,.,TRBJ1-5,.,CASSLYLGRRGNQPQHF,TGTGCCAGCAGCTTATATTTAGGTCGCAGGGGTAATCAGCCCCAGCATTTT
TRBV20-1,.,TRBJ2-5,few,CSARDDPGPSGETQYF,TGCAGTGCTAGAGATGATCCAGGGCCCTCCGGGGAGACCCAGTACTTC
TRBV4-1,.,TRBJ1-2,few,CASSQIRDGIYGYTF,TGCGCCAGCAGCCAGATAAGGGACGGAATCTATGGCTACACCTTC
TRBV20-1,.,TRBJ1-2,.,CSAEADYGYTF,TGCAGTGCTGAGGCAGACTATGGCTACACCTTC
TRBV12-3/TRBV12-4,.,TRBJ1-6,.,CASSLRRGTANSPLHF,TGTGCCAGCAGTTTGAGGCGGGGAACGGCGAATTCACCCCTCCACTTT
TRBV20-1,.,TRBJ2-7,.,CSARDPGSEQYF,TGCAGTGCTAGAGATCCGGGGAGCGAGCAGTACTTC
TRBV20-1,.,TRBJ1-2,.,CSASHMAKEGYGYTF,TGCAGTGCTAGCCACATGGCCAAAGAAGGCTATGGCTACACCTTC
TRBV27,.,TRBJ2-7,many,CASSLVLGPLPYEQYF,TGTGCCAGCAGTTTAGTGCTGGGCCCCCTACCCTACGAGCAGTACTTC
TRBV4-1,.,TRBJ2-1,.,CASSQLPVGLNEQFF,TGCGCCAGCAGCCAACTCCCAGTGGGCTTAAATGAGCAGTTCTTC
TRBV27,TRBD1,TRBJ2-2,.,CASSDDRGRTGELFF,TGTGCCAGCAGTGACGACAGGGGGCGGACCGGGGAGCTGTTTTTT
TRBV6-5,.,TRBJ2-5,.,CASSYEGRTQYF,TGTGCCAGCAGTTACGAGGGGAGGACCCAGTACTTC
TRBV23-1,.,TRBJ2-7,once,CASNKRLREQYF,TGCGCCAGCAACAAAAGACTCCGCGAGCAGTACTTC
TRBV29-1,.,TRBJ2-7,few,CSVEGRGGEQYF,TGCAGCGTTGAAGGGAGAGGGGGCGAGCAGTACTTC
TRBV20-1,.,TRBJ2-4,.,CSAKRARENIQYF,TGCAGTGCGAAAAGGGCCAGGGAAAACATTCAGTACTTC
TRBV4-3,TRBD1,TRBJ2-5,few,CASSQEYRGETQYF,TGCGCCAGCAGCCAAGAGTACAGGGGAGAGACCCAGTACTTC
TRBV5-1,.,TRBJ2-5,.,CASSLRRAQETQYF,TGCGCCAGCAGCTTGCGCAGGGCCCAAGAGACCCAGTACTTC
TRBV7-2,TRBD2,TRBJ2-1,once,CASVLAGGYNEQFF,TGTGCCAGCGTCCTAGCGGGGGGGTACAATGAGCAGTTCTTC
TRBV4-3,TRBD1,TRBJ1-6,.,CASSRQNVVTGDSPLHF,TGCGCCAGCAGCCGACAAAACGTGGTTACAGGGGATTCACCCCTCCACTTT
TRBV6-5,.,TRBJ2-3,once,CATNPPTSTDTQYF,TGTGCCACCAACCCACCGACTAGCACAGATACGCAGTATTTT
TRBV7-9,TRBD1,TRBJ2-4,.,CANSSGQGAAKNIQYF,TGTGCCAACAGCTCGGGACAGGGGGCGGCCAAAAACATTCAGTACTTC
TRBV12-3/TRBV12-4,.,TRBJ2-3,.,CASMGGARDTQYF,TGTGCCAGCATGGGGGGGGCGCGAGATACGCAGTATTTT
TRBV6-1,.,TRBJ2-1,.,CASSDDWPALNNERFF,TGTGCCAGCAGTGATGATTGGCCCGCCTTGAACAATGAGCGGTTCTTC
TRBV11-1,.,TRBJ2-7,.,CASSHPDRTGTYEQYF,TGTGCCAGCAGCCATCCCGACAGAACGGGGACCTACGAGCAGTACTTC
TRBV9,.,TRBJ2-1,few,CASSVEPGVGYEQFF,TGTGCCAGCAGCGTAGAGCCAGGGGTGGGATATGAGCAGTTCTTC
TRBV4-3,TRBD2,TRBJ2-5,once,CASSQDWTSGETQYF,TGCGCCAGCAGCCAAGATTGGACTAGTGGTGAGACCCAGTACTTC
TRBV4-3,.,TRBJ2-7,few,CASSQNPRGEQYF,TGCGCCAGCAGCCAAAATCCCCGAGGTGAGCAGTACTTC
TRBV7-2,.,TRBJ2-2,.,CASSLAGGPTGELFF,TGTGCCAGCAGCTTAGCGGGGGGGCCCACCGGGGAGCTGTTTTTT
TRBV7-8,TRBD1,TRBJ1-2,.,CASSSGDRAPNYGYTF,TGTGCCAGCAGCTCCGGAGACAGGGCTCCTAACTATGGCTACACCTTC
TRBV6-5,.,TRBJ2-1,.,CASSYSIWGRGSYNEQFF,TGTGCCAGCAGTTACTCGATATGGGGGCGGGGCTCCTACAATGAGCAGTTCTTC
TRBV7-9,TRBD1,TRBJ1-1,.,CASSAGQGANTEAFF,TGTGCCAGCAGCGCGGGACAGGGGGCCAACACTGAAGCTTTCTTT
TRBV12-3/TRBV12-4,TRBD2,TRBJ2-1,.,CASSSLTSGEYNEQFF,TGTGCCAGCAGTTCCCTGACTAGCGGAGAGTACAATGAGCAGTTCTTC
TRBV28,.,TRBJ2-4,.,CASSFWSSDPGLAKNIQYF,TGTGCCAGCAGTTTTTGGTCAAGCGACCCCGGTTTAGCCAAAAACATTCAGTACTTC
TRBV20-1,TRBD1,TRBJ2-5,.,CSARGWGTGLYF,TGCAGTGCTAGAGGGTGGGGGACAGGGTTGTACTTC
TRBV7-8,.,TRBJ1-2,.,CASSIDGTYGYTF,TGTGCCAGCAGCATAGACGGAACCTATGGCTACACCTTC
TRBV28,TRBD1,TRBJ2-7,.,CASSRTDRVSGEQYF,TGTGCCAGCAGTCGGACCGACAGGGTTTCGGGGGAGCAGTACTTC
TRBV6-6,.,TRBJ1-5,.,CASRSPGSHQPQHF,TGTGCCAGCAGGTCCCCGGGAAGCCATCAGCCCCAGCATTTT
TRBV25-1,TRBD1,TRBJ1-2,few,CASSEWGGGANYGYTF,TGTGCCAGCAGTGAATGGGGAGGGGGCGCAAACTATGGCTACACCTTC
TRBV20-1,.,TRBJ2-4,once,CSAAGGLAKNIQYF,TGCAGTGCTGCCGGGGGCCTAGCCAAAAACATTCAGTACTTC
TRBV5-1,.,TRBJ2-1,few,CASSLDPEGNEQFF,TGCGCCAGCAGCTTGGATCCGGAGGGCAATGAGCAGTTCTTC
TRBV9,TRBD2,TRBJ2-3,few,CASSVEGGGFTDTQYF,TGTGCCAGCAGCGTAGAGGGCGGGGGGTTCACAGATACGCAGTATTTT
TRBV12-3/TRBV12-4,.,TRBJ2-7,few,CASSGWDRLYEQYF,TGTGCCAGCAGTGGTTGGGACCGCCTCTACGAGCAGTACTTC